This T cell receptor gamma chain appears in the sequencing data of a study of gamma-delta chains in newborns, infants, children. Looking at the study overall: Microbial exposure reportedly drives polyclonal innate γδ T cell expansion after birth.

Germline assignment: CDR1 GITISATS and CDR2 ISYDGTV (reference sequence). Unmatched junction bases numbered 4, after V lost 1 base and J lost 4 bases. CDR3 length: 17 residues. This clone has a handful of counts. Other DNA sequences in the sample encode the same CDR3. TCRdb applied CATT to the reads for clone calling. Among about 1,100 gamma-chain clones listed, 4.1% were seen once. Material: blood. The TCR originated in a child who was a newborn, infant or young child, either healthy, febrile or measles-vaccinated (not recorded which). V is TRGV9 and J is TRGJP. The CDR3 DNA reads TGTGCCTTGTGGGAGGTTGTACAAGAGTTGGGCAAAAAAATCAAGGTATTT. This gives the protein CALWEVVQELGKKIKVF.